Detailed here is one TCR beta chain. Antigen unknown. These data originate in a study of early T cells in non-severe SARS-CoV-2 infection. Study in general: Bulk RNA taken from unsorted whole blood was sequenced, leaving chains unpaired.

Findings and caveats of the study: Matching against VDJdb likely underestimated virus-specific expansions, favoring anti-spike CD8.

Individual cDNA molecules carried attached unique molecular identifiers. TCRdb reprocessed the 5' RACE reads with MiXCR, giving one entry per CDR3 protein. The sample consists of some 77,000 distinct CDR3 sequences, about 15% of them appearing once. The germline gives CDR1 MGHRA, CDR2 YSYEKL. V was clipped by 1 base and J by 3 bases, with 10 bases between them. This CDR3 contains 14 residues. Sample: whole blood. The TCR originated in an adult who was a healthcare worker with PCR-confirmed SARS-CoV-2 infection or an uninfected control (not recorded which). The chain couples TRBV4-1 to TRBJ2-7; TRBD1 might be the D (6 bases). CDR3 region: CASSQGSGDYEQYF. CDR3 nucleotide sequence: TGCGCCAGCAGCCAAGGGTCAGGGGACTACGAGCAGTACTTC.